Below, 18 T cell receptor beta chains from the same sample are listed, as sequenced in a study of response to subunit inactivated influenza vaccine. MiXCR was run by TCRdb on the RT-PCR reads, yielding one entry per CDR3 protein. Here the sample spans roughly 650,000 distinct CDR3 sequences, approximately 15% being singletons. Here the sequenced sample was PBMCs from blood, taken 12 days after vaccination. The receptors shown here come from a man aged 45-65 years who received an inactivated influenza vaccine.

CDR3 protein: CASSETSGAAYEQYF. In nucleotides, the CDR3 is TGTGCCAGCAGCGAGACTAGCGGGGCTGCCTACGAGCAGTACTTC. The chain combines TRBV9 with TRBJ2-7; 11 bases are a match to TRBD2. The V segment lost 3 bases and the J segment 2 bases; nucleotides outside the gene matches: 4. This CDR3 has 15 residues. From germline, CDR1 is SGDLS and CDR2 YYNGEE.

The chain employs TRBV20-1 and TRBJ2-3; 12 bases are a match to TRBD2. The CDR3 has 16 amino acids. CDR1 is DFQATT, CDR2 SNEGSKA, per germline (reference sequence). V was pared by 0 bases and J by 6 bases, with 7 bases of the junction left unmatched. CDR3 nucleotides: TGCAGTGCTAGAGATTCGACTAGCGGGAGCCGGGATACGCAGTATTTT. As protein: CSARDSTSGSRDTQYF.

This clonotype was counted many times. V usage is TRBV12-3 or TRBV12-4 and J usage is TRBJ2-2; TRBD2 aligns across 11 bases. J lost 5 bases, V lost 5 bases, and 4 bases had no gene match. The CDR3 spans 15 residues. The CDR3 reads CASSPRLAGTGELFF. Written as DNA, the CDR3 is TGTGCCAGCAGTCCTCGACTAGCGGGGACCGGGGAGCTGTTTTTT.

This sequence joins TRBV6-1 and TRBJ2-7; D gene uncertain. CDR1 and CDR2 (germline): MNHNS, SASEGT. This CDR3 is built from 14 residues. V was shortened by 8 bases and J by 0 bases, with 14 bases between the two germline ends. This CDR3 is CASEIERSSYEQYF. CDR3 in DNA: TGTGCCAGCGAAATAGAAAGGAGCTCCTACGAGCAGTACTTC.

This clonotype was recorded at least ten times. The chain links TRBV7-2 to TRBJ2-4; D possibly corresponds to TRBD1 (5 bases). The CDR3 consists of 13 residues. V dropped 3 bases and J dropped 9 bases, with 12 bases sitting between them. From germline, CDR1 is SGHTA and CDR2 FQGNSA. The CDR3 DNA follows: TGTGCCAGCAGCTTCCAGGGCAATTTCATTCAGTACTTC. Translated: CASSFQGNFIQYF. The full variable domain, completed using reference TRBV7-2 and TRBJ2-4, is GAGVSQSPSNKVTEKGKDVELRCDPISGHTALYWYRQSLGQGLEFLIYFQGNSAPDKSGLPSDRFSAERTGGSVSTLTIQRTQQEDSAVYLCASSFQGNFIQYFGAGTRLSVL.

V and J are TRBV7-2 and TRBJ2-3; 7 positions agree with TRBD2. The CDR3 covers 16 residues. J lost 1 base, V lost 6 bases, and 10 bases had no gene match. The V gene's germline CDR1 is SGHTA and CDR2 FQGNSA. The DNA of the CDR3 is TGTGCCAGCAGTTTCCCGCAGCGGGATGGCACAGATACGCAGTATTTT. Translating gives CASSFPQRDGTDTQYF.

V and J are TRBV11-2 and TRBJ2-1; 10 bases match TRBD2. The CDR3 loop spans 16 amino acids. V shed 1 base, J shed 4 bases, and the junction held 4 bases outside the gene matches. Germline V gene data show CDR1 as SGHAT and CDR2 as FQNNGV. The CDR3 DNA follows: TGTGCCAGCAGCTTAGCCGGGACTAGCGATTACAATGAGCAGTTCTTC. This gives the protein CASSLAGTSDYNEQFF. Using reference TRBV11-2 and TRBJ2-1 for the parts outside the CDR3, the full variable domain is EAGVAQSPRYKIIEKRQSVAFWCNPISGHATLYWYQQILGQGPKLLIQFQNNGVVDDSQLPKDRFSAERLKGVDSTLKIQPAKLEDSAVYLCASSLAGTSDYNEQFFGPGTRLTVL.

CDR3 nucleotide sequence: TGCGCCAGCAGCTTGCGGGAGGGCCGGGATACGCAGTATTTT. Residues: CASSLREGRDTQYF. The chain uses TRBV5-1 and TRBJ2-3, with TRBD2 matching 8 bases. The CDR3 is made up of 14 amino acids. CDR1 is SGHRS, CDR2 YFSETQ, per germline. V was clipped by 1 base and J by 6 bases; unmatched bases: 4.

The rearrangement joins TRBV7-2 to TRBJ1-1, with D tentatively TRBD1 (5 bases). The CDR3 runs 15 residues. Trimming stripped 5 bases from V and 0 bases from J, with 13 bases between. CDR1 and CDR2 (germline): SGHTA, FQGNSA. The CDR3 DNA sequence: TGTGCCAGCAGCCGTACACAGGCTGTGAACACTGAAGCTTTCTTT. This encodes CASSRTQAVNTEAFF.

The rearrangement uses TRBV21-1 and TRBJ2-7. TRBV21-1 is a pseudogene locus. This CDR3 spans 13 amino acids. The CDR3 protein is CASSKEGLLATYF. The CDR3 DNA reads TGTGCCAGCAGCAAAGAAGGGCTCCTCGCCACGTACTTC.

This clonotype has more than one count but fewer than ten. The chain links TRBV7-9 to TRBJ2-3; weak D call: TRBD2 (6 bases). There are 13 residues in the CDR3. With 8 bases removed from V and 0 bases from J, the gap between germline ends came to 9 bases. Germline loops: CDR1 SEHNR, CDR2 FQNEAQ (reference sequence). This CDR3 reads CASAEGSTDTQYF. DNA of the CDR3: TGTGCCAGCGCGGAGGGTAGCACAGATACGCAGTATTTT. Filled out from reference TRBV7-9 and TRBJ2-3, the complete variable domain reads DTGVSQNPRHKITKRGQNVTFRCDPISEHNRLYWYRQTLGQGPEFLTYFQNEAQLEKSRLLSDRFSAERPKGSFSTLEIQRTEQGDSAMYLCASAEGSTDTQYFGPGTRLTVL.

The V and J genes are TRBV20-1 and TRBJ2-1, with 8 bases aligning to TRBD2. Germline assignment: CDR1 DFQATT and CDR2 SNEGSKA (reference sequence). J gave up 0 bases and V 1 base, and 8 bases lay outside the gene matches. This CDR3 contains 17 residues. The CDR3 reads CSARGVNAGGSYNEQFF. CDR3 coding DNA: TGCAGTGCTAGAGGGGTCAATGCGGGGGGCTCCTACAATGAGCAGTTCTTC.

The chain is built from TRBV19 and TRBJ1-1, with unresolved D. Trimming cost V 3 bases and J 0 bases, with 17 bases left between them. This CDR3 has 17 amino acids. Germline CDR1 and CDR2: LNHDA and SQIVND (reference sequence). CDR3 sequence: CASSISGRRKMNTEAFF. CDR3 coding DNA: TGTGCCAGTAGTATCAGTGGCAGGAGGAAAATGAACACTGAAGCTTTCTTT.

This chain uses TRBV2 with TRBJ1-2, with 9 bases matching TRBD1. V shed 10 bases and J 4 bases; nucleotides not matched to a gene: 4. CDR1 is SNHLY and CDR2 is FYNNEI in the germline V gene. The CDR3 is 12 amino acids. In DNA form, the CDR3 reads TGTGCCATAGTGACAGGGGGCTATGGCTACACCTTC. It translates to CAIVTGGYGYTF.

The gene calls are TRBV10-3 and TRBJ2-1; 11 nucleotides match TRBD2. This CDR3 contains 15 residues. Germline CDR1 ENHRY, CDR2 SYGVKD. The ends lost 6 bases at V and 7 bases at J; junction bases unmatched: 8. The CDR3 reads CAISRSGRAGNEQFF. CDR3 nucleotide sequence: TGTGCCATCAGCCGTAGCGGGAGGGCCGGTAATGAGCAGTTCTTC.

A few counts support this clonotype. The V and J genes are TRBV15 and TRBJ2-6, with D hard to call. Germline CDR1 is LNHNV and CDR2 is YYDKDF (reference sequence). This CDR3 is built from 19 residues. Trimming took 0 bases from V and 0 from J, leaving 15 bases between them. As DNA, the CDR3 is TGTGCCACCAGCAGAGATTCGTGGCACCCAGGCTCTGGGGCCAACGTCCTGACTTTC. Translation gives CATSRDSWHPGSGANVLTF.

This clonotype occurred a few times. The chain employs TRBV12-3 or TRBV12-4 and TRBJ1-5, with D unclear. V dropped 5 bases and J dropped 7 bases, with 18 bases sitting between them. This CDR3 contains 15 residues. The CDR3 coding sequence is TGTGCCAGCAGTCACCCCGCTAGTGCGGGACAGCCCCAGCATTTT. Protein: CASSHPASAGQPQHF.

The chain recombines TRBV7-2 with TRBJ1-6; D possibly corresponds to TRBD1 (5 bases). The CDR3 contains 15 residues. Trimming left V 7 bases short and J 8 bases short, with 18 bases between. CDR1 SGHTA and CDR2 FQGNSA come from the germline V gene. The CDR3 nucleotides read TGTGCCAGCACCTTCAGGGACCCCGGCTATTCACCCCTCCACTTT. This encodes CASTFRDPGYSPLHF.